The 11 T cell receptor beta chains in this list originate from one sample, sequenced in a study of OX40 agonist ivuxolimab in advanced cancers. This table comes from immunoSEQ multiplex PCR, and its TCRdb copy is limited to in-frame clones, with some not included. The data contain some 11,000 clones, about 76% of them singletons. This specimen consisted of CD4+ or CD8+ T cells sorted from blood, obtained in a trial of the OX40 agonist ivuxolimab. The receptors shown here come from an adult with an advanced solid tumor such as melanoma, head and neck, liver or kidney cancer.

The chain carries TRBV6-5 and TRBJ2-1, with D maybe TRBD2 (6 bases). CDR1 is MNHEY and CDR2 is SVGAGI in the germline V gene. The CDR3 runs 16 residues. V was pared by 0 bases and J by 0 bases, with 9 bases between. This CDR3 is CASSYSAGSSYNEQFF. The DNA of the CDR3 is TGTGCCAGCAGTTACTCGGCGGGGAGCTCCTACAATGAGCAGTTCTTC.

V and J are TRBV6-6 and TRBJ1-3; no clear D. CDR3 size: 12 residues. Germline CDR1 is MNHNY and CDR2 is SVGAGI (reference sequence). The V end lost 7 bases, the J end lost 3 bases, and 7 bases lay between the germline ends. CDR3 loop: CASTPDGNTIYF. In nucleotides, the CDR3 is TGTGCCAGCACCCCCGATGGAAACACCATATATTTT.

CDR3 sequence (DNA): TGTGCCAGCAGCTCAGGAGGGAGTGGCTGGGAGCTGTTTTTT. It encodes CASSSGGSGWELFF. This sequence joins TRBV5-6 and TRBJ2-2; D might be TRBD2 (6 bases). This CDR3 spans 14 amino acids. V was pared by 3 bases and J by 9 bases, with 15 bases between. Germline CDR1 and CDR2: SGHDT and YYEEEE.

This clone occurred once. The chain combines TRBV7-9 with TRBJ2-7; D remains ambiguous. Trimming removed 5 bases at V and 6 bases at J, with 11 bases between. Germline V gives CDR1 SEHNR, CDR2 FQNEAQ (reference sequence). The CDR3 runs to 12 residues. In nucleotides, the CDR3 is TGTGCCAGCAGCCCGGTGTCCGGCGAGCAGTACTTC. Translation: CASSPVSGEQYF.

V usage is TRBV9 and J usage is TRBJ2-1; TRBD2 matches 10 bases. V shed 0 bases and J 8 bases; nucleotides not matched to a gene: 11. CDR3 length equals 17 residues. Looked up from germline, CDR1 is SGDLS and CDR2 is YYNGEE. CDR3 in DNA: TGTGCCAGCAGCGTAGATTCAGCGGGAGGGCCTAGGGATGAGCAGTTCTTC. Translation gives CASSVDSAGGPRDEQFF.

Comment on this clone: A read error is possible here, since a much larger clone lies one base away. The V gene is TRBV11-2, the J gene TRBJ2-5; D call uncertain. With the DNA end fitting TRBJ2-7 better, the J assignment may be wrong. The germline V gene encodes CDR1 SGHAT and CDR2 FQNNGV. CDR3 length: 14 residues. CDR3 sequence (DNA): TGTGCCAGCAGCTTAGTCAAGAGCTCCTACGAGCAGTACTTC. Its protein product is CASSLVKSSYEQYF.

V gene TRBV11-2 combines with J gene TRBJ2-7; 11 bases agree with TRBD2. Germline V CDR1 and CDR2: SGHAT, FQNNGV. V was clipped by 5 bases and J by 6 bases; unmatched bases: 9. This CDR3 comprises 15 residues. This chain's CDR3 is CASSELAGDSGEQYF. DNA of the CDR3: TGTGCCAGCAGCGAACTAGCGGGAGATTCGGGCGAGCAGTACTTC.

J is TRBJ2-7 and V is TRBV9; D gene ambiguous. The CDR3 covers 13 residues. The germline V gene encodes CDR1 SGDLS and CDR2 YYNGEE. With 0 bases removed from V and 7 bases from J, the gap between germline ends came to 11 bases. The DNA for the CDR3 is TGTGCCAGCAGCGTAGGACAACTCGGGGAGCAGTACTTC. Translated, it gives CASSVGQLGEQYF.

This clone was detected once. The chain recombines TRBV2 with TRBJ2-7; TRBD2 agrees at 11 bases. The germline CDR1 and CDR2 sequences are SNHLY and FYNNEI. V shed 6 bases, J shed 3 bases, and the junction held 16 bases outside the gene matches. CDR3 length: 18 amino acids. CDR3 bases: TGTGCCAGCAGCAATACCGGGACTAGCGGCAGCCGGGGCTACGAGCAGTACTTC. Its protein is CASSNTGTSGSRGYEQYF. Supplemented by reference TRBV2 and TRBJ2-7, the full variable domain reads EPEVTQTPSHQVTQMGQEVILRCVPISNHLYFYWYRQILGQKVEFLVSFYNNEISEKSEIFDDQFSVERPDGSNFTLKIRSTKLEDSAMYFCASSNTGTSGSRGYEQYFGPGTRLTVT.

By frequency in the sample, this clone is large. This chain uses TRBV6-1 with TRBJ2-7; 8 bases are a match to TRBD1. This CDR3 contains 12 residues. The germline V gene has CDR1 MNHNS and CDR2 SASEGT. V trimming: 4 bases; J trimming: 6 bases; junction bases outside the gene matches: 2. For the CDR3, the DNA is TGTGCCAGCAGTGTGGACAGGGTCGAGCAGTACTTC. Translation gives CASSVDRVEQYF.

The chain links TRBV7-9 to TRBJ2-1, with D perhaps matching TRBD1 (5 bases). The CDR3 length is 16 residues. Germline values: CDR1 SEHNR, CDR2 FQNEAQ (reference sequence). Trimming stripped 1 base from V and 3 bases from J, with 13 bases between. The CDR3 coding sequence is TGTGCCAGCAGCTTAGATGTGACAGTATACTACAATGAGCAGTTCTTC. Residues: CASSLDVTVYYNEQFF. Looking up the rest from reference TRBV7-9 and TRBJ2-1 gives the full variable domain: DTGVSQNPRHKITKRGQNVTFRCDPISEHNRLYWYRQTLGQGPEFLTYFQNEAQLEKSRLLSDRFSAERPKGSFSTLEIQRTEQGDSAMYLCASSLDVTVYYNEQFFGPGTRLTVL.